The 9 T cell receptor beta chains reported below all come from one sample, sequenced in a study of immune heterogeneity within non-small cell lung tumors. For each sample, template was around 650 ng of bulk tumor genomic DNA. Biopsies, several per primary tumor and spaced far apart, were collected during surgery. It was patients with untreated, newly diagnosed non-small cell lung cancer who underwent curative surgery. Amplifying TCR beta CDR3 involved multiplex PCR carried out with 32 V and 13 J primers. In TCRdb, the multiplex PCR reads were re-called with MiXCR into one record per CDR3 protein. Of some 14,000 distinct CDR3 sequences in the sample, less than 35% were seen once. Sequenced material: lung tumor tissue. These receptors originate from a man aged 40-55 years with non-small cell lung cancer.

The genes are TRBV4-3 and TRBJ2-2; D remains ambiguous. The ends were cut back, 0 bases at V and 6 bases at J, with 11 bases in the middle. Germline V lookup: CDR1 LGHNA, CDR2 YSLEER. The CDR3 totals 15 residues. CDR3 nucleotides: TGCGCCAGCAGCCAAGAAATAGGACCTCCCGGGGAGCTGTTTTTT. Encoded protein: CASSQEIGPPGELFF.

As to this clonotype: One base away lies a much larger clone, so this may be a sequencing read error. The chain is built from TRBV20-1 and TRBJ2-1; the match to TRBD2 covers 8 bases. This CDR3 spans 14 amino acids. Looked up from germline, CDR1 is DFQATT and CDR2 is SNEGSKA (reference sequence). The J segment lost 6 bases and the V segment lost 6 bases, leaving 10 bases of the junction unmatched. CDR3: CSANPNGRANEQFF. The CDR3 DNA sequence: TGCAGTGCCAATCCTAACGGGAGGGCCAATGAGCAGTTCTTC.

The chain recombines TRBV20-1 with TRBJ1-1, with 10 bases aligning to TRBD1. CDR1 is DFQATT and CDR2 is SNEGSKA in the germline V gene (reference sequence). The CDR3 is 15 residues long. V trimming: 2 bases; J trimming: 5 bases; junction bases outside the gene matches: 8. CDR3 protein: CSARQTRTGGTEAFF. CDR3 in DNA: TGCAGTGCTAGACAGACCAGGACAGGGGGGACTGAAGCTTTCTTT.

This clonotype was counted between two and nine times. V and J are TRBV5-5 and TRBJ2-7, with D unclear. The CDR3 totals 15 residues. The V end lost 4 bases, the J end lost 9 bases, and 23 bases lay between the germline ends. Germline-derived CDR1 and CDR2 are SGHKS and YYEKEE (reference sequence). The CDR3 coding sequence is TGTGCCAGCAGCCCGTGGGCGGTCAGAGGATATGGGCAGTACTTC. It yields the protein CASSPWAVRGYGQYF.

This clonotype appeared many times. CDR3 sequence reads: CASSQTKGNNQPQHF. The CDR3 nucleotides read TGTGCCAGCAGTCAAACTAAGGGGAACAATCAGCCCCAGCATTTT. The chain recombines TRBV12-3 or TRBV12-4 with TRBJ1-5; possible D gene TRBD1, 5 bases. This CDR3 comprises 15 residues. The V end lost 5 bases, the J end lost 3 bases, and 14 bases lay between the germline ends.

V and J are TRBV20-1 and TRBJ2-1, with D perhaps matching TRBD1 or TRBD2 (5 bases each). Germline V gene sequence: CDR1 DFQATT, CDR2 SNEGSKA (reference sequence). The CDR3 is made up of 12 amino acids. Trimming left V 6 bases short and J 5 bases short, with 11 bases between. In DNA, the CDR3 is TGCAGTGCCTGGGACCTGCACAATGAGCAGTTCTTC. This encodes CSAWDLHNEQFF.

Comments on this clonotype: This may be a read error: a much more frequent sequence differs by one nucleotide. This chain uses TRBV19 with TRBJ2-7; D gene unclear. From germline, CDR1 is LNHDA and CDR2 SQIVND (reference sequence). The CDR3 contains 14 residues. This CDR3 is CGSSIGGRIHEQYF. The CDR3 nucleotides are TGTGGCAGTAGTATAGGCGGTAGGATCCACGAGCAGTACTTC.

Comment on this clonotype: Being one base from a much bigger clone, this may be a read error. The final CDR3 position lacks the conserved phenylalanine or tryptophan, pointing to a likely read error. The chain links TRBV12-3 or TRBV12-4 to TRBJ2-1; TRBD2 agrees at 10 bases. Trimming removed 5 bases from V and 6 bases from J; junction bases left unmatched: 4. The CDR3 runs to 14 residues. CDR3 loop: CASSNLAGANEQFI. CDR3 DNA sequence: TGTGCCAGCAGTAACCTAGCGGGAGCCAATGAGCAGTTCATC.

Points on this clonotype: At one boundary the junction diverges from the germline segment, which might be a read error. V and J are TRBV6-2 or TRBV6-3 and TRBJ2-7; 9 positions agree with TRBD1. Per germline, CDR1 MNHEY and CDR2 SVGEGT. The CDR3 sequence is 15 residues long. The CDR3: CSSSVPGTGSYEQYF. The DNA for the CDR3 is TGTTCCAGCAGCGTACCCGGGACAGGGTCCTACGAGCAGTACTTC.